This TCR beta chain was identified during a study of T cell changes during pregnancy in multiple sclerosis. This clone was counted only a few times. Some clones are missing from TCRdb's copy, which holds only in-frame ones; the method was immunoSEQ multiplex PCR. The repertoire includes roughly 77,000 clones, roughly 90% of them detected once, and roughly 2% sits in the top ten. The source material was peripheral blood, sampled in the second trimester of pregnancy. The clonotype originates from a female donor with multiple sclerosis, enrolled in a pregnancy study.

For the CDR3, the DNA is TGTGCCACCAGCAGGACAGGGGGTAATGGCTACACCTTC. Its translation: CATSRTGGNGYTF. This chain uses TRBV15 with TRBJ1-2, with 9 bases matching TRBD1. The V gene's germline CDR1 is LNHNV and CDR2 YYDKDF (reference sequence). The CDR3 length is 13 residues. V lost 3 bases to trimming and J lost 6 bases; unmatched junction nucleotides: 2.